The rows below give T cell receptor beta chains drawn from one sample of a study of post-analysis software for immune sequencing data. MiXCR, applied by TCRdb to the PCR reads, yields one record per CDR3 protein. The table includes about 540,000 distinct CDR3 sequences, approximately 31% detected once. Sequencing was carried out using blood. Receptors originate from a girl aged 2-17 years with multiple sclerosis. Each CDR3 is given with its conserved first and last residue. The order of the fields is D gene, J gene, CDR3 length, V gene, clone size, CDR3 protein, CDR3 DNA. A D gene is named only where the DNA matches it firmly. Clone size, where shown, is once, few, many, or a class for clones that have expanded.

D: TRBD1
J: TRBJ2-6
length: 18
V: TRBV5-1
size: many
CDR3: CASSLRNRGDSGANVLTF
DNA: TGCGCCAGCAGCTTGCGGAACAGGGGGGATTCTGGGGCCAACGTCCTGACTTTC

D: -
J: TRBJ2-7
length: 15
V: TRBV5-1
size: few
CDR3: CASSEEAAASYEQYF
DNA: TGCGCCAGCAGCGAGGAGGCGGCGGCCTCCTACGAGCAGTACTTC

D: TRBD1
J: TRBJ2-1
length: 15
V: TRBV5-1
size: -
CDR3: CASSSGQVSYNEQFF
DNA: TGCGCCAGCAGCTCAGGACAGGTTTCCTACAATGAGCAGTTCTTC

D: -
J: TRBJ1-6
length: 11
V: TRBV7-2
size: few
CDR3: CASSLTSPLHF
DNA: TGTGCCAGCAGCTTAACTTCACCCCTCCACTTT

D: TRBD2
J: TRBJ2-5
length: 14
V: TRBV5-1
size: -
CDR3: CASSFGGALETQYF
DNA: TGCGCCAGCAGCTTCGGGGGGGCCTTGGAGACCCAGTACTTC

D: TRBD2
J: TRBJ2-7
length: 14
V: TRBV7-9
size: -
CDR3: CASSPGTSIYEQYF
DNA: TGTGCCAGCAGCCCCGGGACTAGCATCTATGAGCAGTACTTC

D: TRBD2
J: TRBJ2-5
length: 13
V: TRBV7-3
size: few
CDR3: CASNGRGWKTQYF
DNA: TGTGCCAGCAACGGGCGGGGGTGGAAGACCCAGTACTTC

D: TRBD1
J: TRBJ1-2
length: 15
V: TRBV5-1
size: -
CDR3: CASSRTGLRPYGYTF
DNA: TGCGCCAGCAGCAGGACAGGGTTAAGGCCCTATGGCTACACCTTC

D: -
J: TRBJ2-5
length: 11
V: TRBV9
size: -
CDR3: CASSPRTEQYF
DNA: TGTGCCAGCAGCCCGCGGACAGAGCAGTACTTC

D: TRBD1
J: TRBJ1-6
length: 14
V: TRBV12-3/TRBV12-4
size: many
CDR3: CASKGTANNSPLHF
DNA: TGTGCCAGCAAGGGGACAGCAAATAATTCACCCCTCCACTTT

D: -
J: TRBJ1-2
length: 13
V: TRBV5-1
size: few
CDR3: CASSLSEGYGYTF
DNA: TGCGCCAGCAGCTTATCCGAGGGCTATGGCTACACCTTC